A single sample gave rise to the 19 T cell receptor beta chains below, sequenced in a study of blood T cell repertoires in COVID-19. Here immunoSEQ multiplex PCR was the method, and the copy in TCRdb shows in-frame clones only, minus some. The data hold 9,000 to 15,000 clones, with around 82% observed a single time. Sequencing was performed on peripheral blood. The receptor source for this set is a human donor in a cohort sampled during active COVID-19.

As concerns this clone: Germline is not matched at one junction end, which may reflect a read error. This rearrangement joins TRBV7-7 to TRBJ2-3; D is perhaps TRBD1 (6 bases). Germline CDR1 and CDR2: SSHAT and FNYEAQ (reference sequence). This CDR3 contains 15 residues. The CDR3 nucleotides read TGTGCTAGCAGCCCCCTGGGGGCGCGCACAGATACGCAGTATTTT. It codes for CASSPLGARTDTQYF.

The chain recombines TRBV24-1 with TRBJ2-1; 16 bases line up with TRBD2. Trimming cost V 6 bases and J 8 bases; bases outside gene matches: 6. The CDR3 length is 16 residues. The germline gives CDR1 KGHDR, CDR2 SFDVKD. CDR3 in DNA: TGTGCCACCAGTTTGCCGGGACTAGCGGGGGGGCATGAGCAGTTCTTC. This translates into CATSLPGLAGGHEQFF.

The V gene is TRBV4-1, the J gene TRBJ2-2, with 8 nucleotides matching TRBD2. With 3 bases clipped from V and 8 bases from J, the junction kept 17 bases outside the gene matches. From germline, CDR1 is MGHRA and CDR2 YSYEKL. The CDR3 has 18 residues. In DNA, the CDR3 is TGCGCCAGCAGCCAGCCACTGGCGGGGGGCCCGAACCGAGGGGAGCTGTTTTTT. This gives the protein CASSQPLAGGPNRGELFF.

The chain joins TRBV15 to TRBJ2-2; 7 nucleotides match TRBD1. CDR1 LNHNV and CDR2 YYDKDF come from the germline V gene (reference sequence). The CDR3 is made up of 17 amino acids. The J segment lost 5 bases and the V segment lost 3 bases, leaving 12 bases of the junction unmatched. DNA for the CDR3: TGTGCCACCAGCAGGGGAACTATACAGGGGCCGACCGGGGAGCTGTTTTTT. Translating it yields CATSRGTIQGPTGELFF.

This chain joins TRBV15 and TRBJ1-1, with TRBD1 identical over 8 bases. The V and J ends lost 0 bases and 2 bases, in that order; junction bases with no gene match: 5. The germline gives CDR1 LNHNV, CDR2 YYDKDF (reference sequence). The CDR3 is made up of 16 amino acids. As DNA, the CDR3 is TGTGCCACCAGCAGAGATGGGGACAGGCAAAACACTGAAGCTTTCTTT. It is translated as CATSRDGDRQNTEAFF. The whole variable domain, filled in from reference TRBV15 and TRBJ1-1, reads DAMVIQNPRYQVTQFGKPVTLSCSQTLNHNVMYWYQQKSSQAPKLLFHYYDKDFNNEADTPDNFQSRRPNTSFCFLDIRSPGLGDTAMYLCATSRDGDRQNTEAFFGQGTRLTVV.

This sequence joins TRBV6-5 and TRBJ2-7; 10 bases align to TRBD1. Trimming cost V 11 bases and J 1 base; bases outside gene matches: 8. The CDR3 consists of 14 residues. The germline V gene encodes CDR1 MNHEY and CDR2 SVGAGI. The DNA of the CDR3 is TGTGCCGGCCGACAGGGGGCGACTTCCTACGAGCAGTACTTC. The encoded protein is CAGRQGATSYEQYF.

J is TRBJ2-1 and V is TRBV19; no clear D. CDR1 is LNHDA, CDR2 SQIVND, per germline (reference sequence). With 1 base removed from V and 8 bases from J, the gap between germline ends came to 3 bases. CDR3 length: 11 residues. The CDR3 region is CASSIVDEQFF. CDR3 sequence (DNA): TGTGCCAGTAGTATAGTCGATGAGCAGTTCTTC.

V is TRBV6-1 and J is TRBJ2-1; TRBD2 agrees at 10 bases. Germline-derived CDR1 and CDR2 are MNHNS and SASEGT. The CDR3 totals 16 residues. J lost 8 bases, V lost 3 bases, and 10 bases had no gene match. The CDR3 sequence is CASSDRAGGTGDEQFF. DNA for the CDR3: TGTGCCAGCAGTGACCGAGCGGGGGGGACGGGGGATGAGCAGTTCTTC.

The J gene is TRBJ2-7, the V gene TRBV7-3; 14 nucleotides align to TRBD2. After removal of 5 bases from V and 2 bases from J, the junction contained 2 bases not matched to a gene. Germline-derived CDR1 and CDR2 are SGHTA and FQGTGA. The CDR3 runs 15 residues. The CDR3 protein is CASSPGLAGAYEQYF. The CDR3 nucleotides are TGTGCCAGCAGCCCGGGACTAGCGGGGGCCTACGAGCAGTACTTC.

This chain connects TRBV7-2 to TRBJ1-5, with D possibly being TRBD1 (6 bases). In germline, CDR1 is SGHTA, CDR2 FQGNSA. The CDR3 is 18 amino acids. Deletions cut 8 bases from V and 0 bases from J, with 23 bases between. The CDR3 bases are TGTGCCAGCTCAAGGGGGAGGGGTTGGGGAACTAGCAATCAGCCCCAGCATTTT. Its translation: CASSRGRGWGTSNQPQHF.

J is TRBJ2-5 and V is TRBV5-1; 7 nucleotides match TRBD1. The CDR3 runs 15 residues. Losses at the gene ends were 2 bases for V and 4 bases for J; bases not matched to a gene: 8. Germline assignment: CDR1 SGHRS and CDR2 YFSETQ. The CDR3 sequence: CASSFITGAGETQYF. As DNA, the CDR3 is TGCGCCAGCAGCTTCATAACAGGGGCGGGAGAGACCCAGTACTTC.

The gene calls are TRBV7-9 and TRBJ2-2; D call uncertain. The CDR3 is 15 amino acids. V was cut by 3 bases and J by 2 bases, with 10 bases left in between. Germline CDR1 SEHNR, CDR2 FQNEAQ (reference sequence). CDR3 in amino acids: CASSFGSVNTGELFF. The CDR3 nucleotides read TGTGCCAGCAGCTTCGGCAGCGTAAACACCGGGGAGCTGTTTTTT.

The chain combines TRBV14 with TRBJ2-7, with D maybe TRBD2 (5 bases). Germline CDR1 is SGHDN and CDR2 is FVKESK. With 4 bases removed from V and 1 base from J, the gap between germline ends came to 14 bases. This CDR3 comprises 15 residues. The CDR3 protein is CASSRIRGSSYEQYF. The CDR3 DNA is TGTGCCAGCAGCCGAATCAGAGGGTCATCCTACGAGCAGTACTTC.

In its sample, this clone was seen once. This chain connects TRBV30 to TRBJ1-2, with 8 nucleotides matching TRBD1. Per germline, CDR1 GTSNPN and CDR2 SVGIG (reference sequence). The CDR3 has 15 residues. The V and J ends lost 0 bases and 2 bases, in that order; junction bases with no gene match: 5. The chain's CDR3 is CAWSVTRQGNYGYTF. In DNA, the CDR3 is TGTGCCTGGAGTGTTACTCGACAGGGGAACTATGGCTACACCTTC. The complete variable domain, with remaining parts taken from reference TRBV30 and TRBJ1-2, reads SQTIHQWPATLVQPVGSPLSLECTVEGTSNPNLYWYRQAAGRGLQLLFYSVGIGQISSEVPQNLSASRPQDRQFILSSKKLLLSDSGFYLCAWSVTRQGNYGYTFGSGTRLTVV.

The chain couples TRBV28 to TRBJ1-5; TRBD1 might be the D (5 bases). CDR3 length: 15 amino acids. Per the germline V gene, CDR1 is MDHEN and CDR2 is SYDVKM. V was clipped by 3 bases and J by 0 bases, with 9 bases between them. The CDR3 region has the DNA TGTGCCAGCAGTTTGGGGGGTTATAGCAATCAGCCCCAGCATTTT. This gives the protein CASSLGGYSNQPQHF.

V and J are TRBV3-1 (or the pseudogene TRBV3-2) and TRBJ2-5, with TRBD2 matching over 15 bases. This CDR3 has 15 amino acids. J lost 8 bases, V lost 5 bases, and 6 bases had no gene match. Looked up from germline, CDR1 is LGHDT and CDR2 is YNNKEL (reference sequence). The CDR3 DNA sequence: TGTGCCAGCAGCGGGACTAGCGGGGGGCCTATAACCCAGTACTTC. It translates to CASSGTSGGPITQYF.

The chain couples TRBV7-6 to TRBJ2-7, with TRBD2 as a possible D gene (7 bases). CDR1 is SGHVS and CDR2 is FNYEAQ in the germline V gene. This CDR3 has 17 amino acids. Deletions cut 7 bases from V and 0 bases from J, with 22 bases between. The CDR3 loop is CASTSPLGRGPSYEQYF. Written as DNA, the CDR3 is TGTGCCAGCACCTCCCCCCTCGGGCGGGGGCCCTCCTACGAGCAGTACTTC.

This chain links TRBV9 with TRBJ1-1; 12 positions match TRBD1. This CDR3 is 17 amino acids long. Germline V lookup: CDR1 SGDLS, CDR2 YYNGEE. Germline trimming cut 4 bases from V and 5 bases from J; bases unmatched to any gene: 12. CDR3 protein: CASSPQTGQGAITEAFF. Written as DNA, the CDR3 is TGTGCCAGCAGCCCGCAAACGGGACAGGGGGCGATTACTGAAGCTTTCTTT.

The rearrangement joins TRBV30 to TRBJ2-1, with a tentative D call TRBD1 (6 bases). The germline CDR1 and CDR2 sequences are GTSNPN and SVGIG (reference sequence). This CDR3 region has 15 residues. V lost 1 base, J lost 7 bases, and 17 bases lay in between. The CDR3 region is CAWSASGVIRNEQFF. The CDR3 nucleotides are TGTGCCTGGAGTGCCTCAGGGGTCATCCGGAATGAGCAGTTCTTC.